The source of this T cell receptor (beta chain) is a study of blood T cell repertoires in COVID-19. Study-wide background: PBMCs, B-cell-depleted T cells, or T cells were the source of the cDNA or gDNA that made up the material.

Original processing notes: Amplification with reference gene primers provided the estimates of nucleated cell counts. Profiling relied on immunoSEQ multiplex PCR, and the TCRdb table lists in-frame clones only, not all of them. The D gene and trimming were derived from the DNA, and the V and J assignments and clone size from that table. The sample yields around 200,000 clones, 65% to 85% seen once. V trimming: 5 bases; J trimming: 5 bases; junction bases outside the gene matches: 13. The V gene's germline CDR1 is SGHDN and CDR2 FVKESK. This CDR3 region has 17 residues. This clone was picked up a small number of times.

The sample was peripheral blood. The rearrangement links TRBV14 to TRBJ2-2; 8 positions agree with TRBD1. The clonotype originates from a woman in her 50s with acute or convalescent COVID-19. CDR3 in DNA: TGTGCCAGCAGCACACGTAACAGGGGGGCATGGACCGGGGAGCTGTTTTTT. Translation: CASSTRNRGAWTGELFF.